The 27 T cell receptor beta chains below all came from one sample that was sequenced in a study of tumor and adjacent non-tumor tissue in lung cancer (dated by TCRdb to between 2017 and 2018). The library was generated by multiplex PCR. The instrument was an Illumina HiSeq 2500. TCRbeta libraries were built by three rounds of nested PCR using primers (Table S4), following protocols modified from ARM-PCR. TCRdb itself trimmed the public reads at Q25 with fastp, ran MiXCR and retained productive beta chains. Each record represents a unique CDR3 protein, reported with the most common genes and DNA among its rows. Present in this sample are approximately 120,000 distinct CDR3 sequences, 75% of which were seen just once. The ten largest clonotypes hold about 40% of the sample. Bulk unsorted tissue served as the source for RNA extraction, and RNA quality was assessed using a NanoDrop ND-1000 and an Agilent 2100.

Sequencing used lung tumor tissue. Every receptor here comes from a woman aged 55-70 years with non-small cell lung cancer.

Comments on this clonotype: At one of its ends the junction is not consistent with the germline gene, which may arise from a read error. This sequence joins TRBV28 and TRBJ2-6, with a possible D match to TRBD1 (5 bases). The germline V gene has CDR1 MDHEN and CDR2 SYDVKM. This CDR3 comprises 14 residues. The CDR3 reads CASSSGTGANALTF. In nucleotides, the CDR3 is TGTGCCAGCAGTTCTGGAACTGGGGCCAACGCCCTGACTTTC.

This clonotype came up once. A much larger clone lies a single base off, so this may be a read error. The chain carries TRBV5-1 and TRBJ2-5; 13 nucleotides line up with TRBD2. V gave up 4 bases and J gave up 5 bases; unmatched junction bases: 5. The germline V gene encodes CDR1 SGHRS and CDR2 YFSETQ. There are 15 residues in the CDR3. The CDR3 loop is CASSPGTSGTETQYF. In nucleotides, the CDR3 is TGCGCCAGCAGCCCCGGGACTAGCGGGACGGAGACCCAGTACTTC.

The rearrangement joins TRBV29-1 to TRBJ2-2, with a weak D call TRBD1 (5 bases). The CDR3 runs to 12 residues. The germline CDR1 and CDR2 sequences are SQVTM and ANQGSEA. The germline V and J ends were trimmed by 8 bases and 8 bases, with 15 bases remaining between them. For the CDR3, the DNA is TGCAGCATAGGACAACCCGGGGGGGAGCTGTTTTTT. Translated: CSIGQPGGELFF.

This clonotype was recorded once. One end of the junction is discordant with germline, which a read error may explain. V gene TRBV6-6 combines with J gene TRBJ2-1, with unresolved D. Germline V lookup: CDR1 MNHNY, CDR2 SVGAGI (reference sequence). The CDR3 is 14 residues long. CDR3 nucleotide sequence: TGTGCCAGCAGTTATTCCCTTTACTGGGATGAGGAGTTCTTC. It specifies CASSYSLYWDEEFF.

Points on this clonotype: A much bigger clone sits one base away, suggesting this may be a read error. The gene calls are TRBV20-1 and TRBJ2-3, with 7 positions matching TRBD2. The V gene end was trimmed by 5 bases and the J gene end by 2 bases; junction bases not matched to a gene: 13. The CDR3 covers 16 residues. CDR1 DFQATT and CDR2 SNEGSKA come from the germline V gene (reference sequence). CDR3 DNA: TGCAGTGCTCTATCGAGCTTCCGGGGGGTCACAGATACGCAGTATTTT. Amino acid sequence: CSALSSFRGVTDTQYF.

Turning to this clonotype: A much more abundant neighbour one base away suggests this may be a read error. DNA of the CDR3: TGTGCCAGCAGCTTGGAAATAGGACGCGATAAGCAGTTCTTC. Its protein is CASSLEIGRDKQFF. This chain connects TRBV5-4 to TRBJ2-1; no clear D gene. This CDR3 region has 14 residues. Trimming removed 0 bases at V and 11 bases at J, with 15 bases between. Germline V gene sequence: CDR1 SGHNT, CDR2 YYREEE (reference sequence). Using reference TRBV5-4 and TRBJ2-1 for the parts outside the CDR3, the full variable domain is ETGVTQSPTHLIKTRGQQVTLRCSSQSGHNTVSWYQQALGQGPQFIFQYYREEENGRGNFPPRFSGLQFPNYSSELNVNALELDDSALYLCASSLEIGRDKQFFGPGTRLTVL.

Points on this clonotype: A much larger clone differs from this one at a single base, so this may be a read error. V is TRBV6-2 or TRBV6-3 and J is TRBJ2-2, with D possibly called TRBD1 or TRBD2 (5 bases each). The germline V gene has CDR1 MNHEY and CDR2 SVGEGT. CDR3 size: 17 residues. CDR3 amino acids: CASSPGAWGLYTGELVF. In DNA form, the CDR3 reads TGTGCCAGCAGCCCCGGTGCTTGGGGGTTGTACACCGGGGAGCTGGTTTTT.

The gene calls are TRBV20-1 and TRBJ2-5; D possibly uses TRBD1 or TRBD2 (6 bases each). In germline, CDR1 is DFQATT, CDR2 SNEGSKA (reference sequence). The V end was cut by 3 bases, the J end by 4 bases, with 15 bases between. This CDR3 comprises 14 residues. CDR3 sequence reads: CSASRSGDIETQYF. CDR3 nucleotides: TGCAGTGCTAGCCGGTCGGGGGACATAGAGACCCAGTACTTC.

A remark on this clonotype: The conserved closing phenylalanine or tryptophan is absent in this CDR3, likely reflecting a read error. It is unclear where the CDR3 begins or ends on the DNA, so no DNA is shown, and the CDR3 is as TCRdb lists it. V gene TRBV4-2 combines with J gene TRBJ2-5; the listed D gene, TRBD1, was not tested against the DNA. The CDR3 is 14 residues long, ends included. Germline assignment: CDR1 LGHNA and CDR2 YNFKEQ. CDR3 residues: CTSSQEGAQETQCY.

Concerning this clonotype: The CDR3 end shows no conserved phenylalanine or tryptophan, and so a read error is likely. Because the CDR3's place on the DNA is in doubt, the DNA is left out and the CDR3 is given as listed by TCRdb. The V and J genes are TRBV11-1 and TRBJ2-1. Germline CDR1 and CDR2: SGHAT and FQDESV (reference sequence). The CDR3 extends over 12 residues, inclusive of both ends. CDR3 residues: CVSSLNYGERFL.

Regarding this clonotype: At one end the junction does not follow the germline gene, possibly because of a read error. The chain combines TRBV5-4 with TRBJ2-2; perhaps TRBD1 as D (5 bases). Looked up from germline, CDR1 is SGHNT and CDR2 is YYREEE (reference sequence). The CDR3 is 14 residues long. CDR3 residues: CACDSGRATRELFF. The CDR3 nucleotides are TGTGCCTGTGATTCTGGCAGGGCCACCAGGGAGCTGTTTTTT.

With respect to this clonotype: The junction departs from germline at one end; a sequencing error may be responsible. The chain recombines TRBV20-1 with TRBJ1-5, with 7 positions matching TRBD1. This CDR3 has 15 amino acids. Germline-derived CDR1 and CDR2 are DFQATT and SNEGSKA (reference sequence). CDR3 coding DNA: TGCAGTACTAGCAGGCAGGGGGGAAGCAATCAGCCCCAGCATTTT. Translating gives CSTSRQGGSNQPQHF.

In regard to this clonotype: A read error may account for a junction end that differs from germline. The chain uses TRBV11-2 and TRBJ2-2; 7 nucleotides line up with TRBD1. The CDR3 extends over 14 amino acids. Germline V gives CDR1 SGHAT, CDR2 FQNNGV. CDR3 region: CASRLGQATGELFF. CDR3 nucleotide sequence: TGTGCCAGCAGATTAGGACAGGCCACCGGGGAGCTGTTTTTT.

At least ten counts were recorded for this clonotype. The chain uses TRBV12-3 or TRBV12-4 and TRBJ2-1, with 11 bases identical to TRBD2. Trimming took 4 bases from V and 5 from J; bases not matched to a gene: 4. The CDR3 extends over 15 amino acids. This CDR3 reads CASSSGTSGDNEQFF. The CDR3 DNA follows: TGTGCCAGCAGTTCCGGGACTAGCGGAGACAATGAGCAGTTCTTC.

In regard to this clonotype: This CDR3 is missing its conserved last phenylalanine or tryptophan, likely due to a read error. The CDR3 DNA is TGCAGTGCTAGCGGGACAGACAATTCACCCCTCCACTCT. Translation: CSASGTDNSPLHS. The chain uses TRBV20-1 and TRBJ1-6, with 7 bases matching TRBD1. Germline V gene data show CDR1 as DFQATT and CDR2 as SNEGSKA (reference sequence). This CDR3 has 13 amino acids. Losses at the gene ends were 3 bases for V and 7 bases for J; bases not matched to a gene: 3.

In its sample, this clonotype was seen a few times. Since no conserved phenylalanine or tryptophan closes the CDR3, a read error is the likely cause. It is unclear where the CDR3 begins or ends on the DNA, so no DNA is shown, and the CDR3 is as TCRdb lists it. The rearrangement links TRBV11-2 to TRBJ2-3. The CDR3 region is 11 residues in length, termini included. Germline lookup yields CDR1 SGHAT and CDR2 FQNNGV. CDR3 amino acids: CASSLTDTQYL.

A single count supports this clonotype. A read error may explain this, as a much larger clone is one base away. The chain has TRBV4-2 and TRBJ2-1; D unresolved. CDR1 is LGHNA and CDR2 is YNFKEQ in the germline V gene. The CDR3 has 15 amino acids. In DNA, the CDR3 is TGTGCCAGCAGCCGCGGATTGACATCCAGCAATGAGCGGTTCTTC. Translating gives CASSRGLTSSNERFF.

To note about this clonotype: The junction does not match germline at one end; this may be a read error. V is TRBV3-1 and J is TRBJ2-5; 9 bases map to TRBD2. Germline V gene data show CDR1 as LGHDT and CDR2 as YNNKEL (reference sequence). This CDR3 region has 15 residues. In DNA form, the CDR3 reads TGTGCCAGTAGCCCGCCGACTAGCGGTGGAGAGACCCAGTACTTC. Residues: CASSPPTSGGETQYF.

Notes on this clonotype: Mismatch with germline at one junction end may stem from a read error. V gene TRBV6-5 combines with J gene TRBJ2-5; 9 positions match TRBD1. The germline gives CDR1 MNHEY, CDR2 SVGAGI. The CDR3 runs to 14 residues. CDR3 residues: CASSLTGGQKTQYF. The DNA for the CDR3 is TGTGCCAGCAGTCTGACAGGGGGTCAAAAAACCCAGTATTTC.

Remarks on this clonotype: This may stem from a read error, because a much larger clone lies one nucleotide away. This likely comes from a read error, as the CDR3 has no conserved phenylalanine or tryptophan at its end. This chain connects TRBV20-1 to TRBJ1-5, with 7 bases aligning to TRBD1. This CDR3 has 10 residues. Germline CDR1 and CDR2: DFQATT and SNEGSKA (reference sequence). Germline trimming cut 5 bases from V and 9 bases from J; bases unmatched to any gene: 1. CDR3 DNA: TGCAGTGCTGGGGACAGGCCCCAGCATCTT. Amino acids: CSAGDRPQHL.

This clonotype was detected many times. The chain is built from TRBV20-1 and TRBJ2-5; D is perhaps TRBD1 (5 bases). The CDR3 extends over 15 amino acids. CDR1 DFQATT and CDR2 SNEGSKA come from the germline V gene (reference sequence). V gave up 6 bases and J gave up 4 bases, with 21 bases separating them. CDR3 residues: CSAQRGVNEAETQYF. The CDR3, as DNA: TGCAGTGCCCAAAGGGGCGTAAACGAAGCAGAGACCCAGTACTTC.

Turning to this clonotype: The junction differs from germline at one of its ends, possibly a read error. The chain employs TRBV12-3 or TRBV12-4 and TRBJ1-5, with D tentatively TRBD1 (6 bases). The CDR3 runs to 17 residues. For the CDR3, the DNA is TGTGCCAGCAGTTTAATGTGGGGGGGGACAAGGGGTCAGCCCCAACATTTT. Encoded protein: CASSLMWGGTRGQPQHF.

About this clonotype: A read error may account for a junction end that differs from germline. The gene calls are TRBV4-3 and TRBJ1-1; the D gene is possibly TRBD1 (5 bases). Germline lookup yields CDR1 LGHNA and CDR2 YSLEER. The CDR3 consists of 14 residues. CDR3 sequence: CASSQVTANTEAIF. DNA of the CDR3: TGCGCCAGCAGCCAGGTGACAGCGAACACTGAAGCTATCTTT.

Note on this clonotype: The junction departs from germline at one end; a sequencing error may be responsible. This chain connects TRBV11-3 to TRBJ2-7; the D is unclear. The CDR3 consists of 14 residues. The germline V gene encodes CDR1 SGHNT and CDR2 YENEEA. The DNA of the CDR3 is TGTGCCAGCAGCTTAGAATGGAGATCCTACGAACAGTACTTC. Amino acid sequence: CASSLEWRSYEQYF.

This rearrangement joins TRBV28 to TRBJ1-4; no firm D call. V was pared by 6 bases and J by 10 bases, with 15 bases between. The CDR3 spans 13 residues. Germline-derived CDR1 and CDR2 are MDHEN and SYDVKM. CDR3: CASRYTDAPKLFF. In DNA, the CDR3 is TGTGCCAGCAGGTATACTGACGCTCCAAAACTGTTTTTT.

Of note for this clonotype: A junction boundary mismatches the germline segment, possibly from a read error. This chain links TRBV20-1 with TRBJ2-2, with TRBD2 as a possible D gene (6 bases). From germline, CDR1 is DFQATT and CDR2 SNEGSKA (reference sequence). The CDR3 runs to 16 residues. In nucleotides, the CDR3 is TGCAGTACTAGAATCGGGGGAGCTGGCCTGGAAGGAGAACTGTTTTTT. It codes for CSTRIGGAGLEGELFF.

This clonotype appeared once. CDR3 loop: CANSAPPLRDEAFF. CDR3 in DNA: TGTGCCAACAGCGCTCCGCCCCTCCGTGATGAAGCTTTCTTT. The gene calls are TRBV28 and TRBJ1-1; the D is unclear. Germline V gene lookup returns CDR1 MDHEN and CDR2 SYDVKM. Trimming cost V 10 bases and J 7 bases, with 22 bases left between them. The CDR3 length is 14 residues.